The present TCR beta chain was sequenced within a study of T cells in Graves' hyperthyroidism and ophthalmopathy. TCR beta CDR3 region amplification was performed from RNA transcripts. The study used the HTBI primer set for a first-round RT-PCR of the TCR CDR3. TCRdb reanalysed the multiplex PCR reads using MiXCR and keeps one entry per CDR3 protein. Counted here are fewer than 500,000 distinct CDR3 sequences, around 15% occurring once; the ten biggest clones make up about 20%. In germline, CDR1 is SGHRS, CDR2 YFSETQ. The CDR3 contains 17 residues. Deletions cut 4 bases from V and 0 bases from J, with 19 bases between. Ophthalmopathy cases scored 3 or more on the Clinical Activity Score and 4 or more on NOSPECS grade, with duration below 3 months. Orbital computed tomography and thyroid ultrasound, together with serum TRAb and thyroxine and clinical symptoms, were used for diagnoses. Findings and caveats of the study: Ophthalmopathy was model-predicted a median about 6.9 months pre-onset.

A few counts support this clonotype. Its matching antigen is unknown. Sequencing input: blood. This sequence originates from a woman aged 30 to 39 with Graves' ophthalmopathy. The chain joins TRBV5-1 to TRBJ1-2; TRBD1 might be the D (6 bases). CDR3 nucleotide sequence: TGCGCCAGCAGCGTGGTCGGGGGGCGGCTTCCTAACTATGGCTACACCTTC. It translates to CASSVVGGRLPNYGYTF.